The 16 T cell receptor beta chains below all came from one sample that was sequenced in a study of T cell changes during pregnancy in multiple sclerosis. Libraries were prepared by immunoSEQ multiplex PCR; TCRdb keeps only in-frame clonotypes and omits some of them. The repertoire holds 70,000 to 100,000 clones, with 80% to 95% as singletons. The sequencing used peripheral blood, collected in the third trimester of pregnancy. The receptors come from a female donor in good health, enrolled as a control in a pregnancy study.

This chain connects TRBV28 to TRBJ1-1; D perhaps matches TRBD1 (6 bases). CDR1 MDHEN and CDR2 SYDVKM come from the germline V gene. Trimming removed 4 bases at V and 4 bases at J, with 19 bases between. This CDR3 contains 16 residues. CDR3 amino acids: CASSSGGGAGGTEAFF. CDR3 sequence (DNA): TGTGCCAGCAGTTCGGGCGGGGGCGCCGGGGGCACTGAAGCTTTCTTT.

The chain carries TRBV28 and TRBJ1-4, with 7 bases aligning to TRBD1. V dropped 6 bases and J dropped 5; count of bases not matched to a gene: 9. The CDR3 runs to 15 residues. The V gene's germline CDR1 is MDHEN and CDR2 SYDVKM. The DNA of the CDR3 is TGTGCCAGCAGCTTGGGGACAGCGAAAAATGAAAAACTGTTTTTT. Amino acids: CASSLGTAKNEKLFF. The full variable domain, with the rest looked up from reference TRBV28 and TRBJ1-4, is DVKVTQSSRYLVKRTGEKVFLECVQDMDHENMFWYRQDPGLGLRLIYFSYDVKMKEKGDIPEGYSVSREKKERFSLILESASTNQTSMYLCASSLGTAKNEKLFFGSGTQLSVL.

The chain combines TRBV27 with TRBJ2-5; TRBD1 aligns across 7 bases. The V gene end was trimmed by 6 bases and the J gene end by 0 bases; junction bases not matched to a gene: 13. CDR3 length equals 17 residues. Per the germline V gene, CDR1 is MNHEY and CDR2 is SMNVEV (reference sequence). The CDR3 spells CASSPSVGDSHQETQYF. DNA for the CDR3: TGTGCCAGCAGCCCATCGGTAGGGGACAGCCACCAAGAGACCCAGTACTTC.

The chain employs TRBV7-9 and TRBJ1-1; TRBD1 might be the D (5 bases). Germline lookup yields CDR1 SEHNR and CDR2 FQNEAQ (reference sequence). The CDR3 is 13 amino acids. V was pared by 5 bases and J by 7 bases, with 14 bases between. In DNA, the CDR3 is TGTGCCAGCAGCGATAAAGGGGCAGATGAAGCTTTCTTT. Protein sequence: CASSDKGADEAFF.

The genes are TRBV5-1 and TRBJ2-7; the D is unclear. The germline V and J ends were trimmed by 0 bases and 5 bases, with 12 bases remaining between them. Looked up from germline, CDR1 is SGHRS and CDR2 is YFSETQ. CDR3 size: 14 residues. This chain's CDR3 is CASSLGAPGDEQYF. Written as DNA, the CDR3 is TGCGCCAGCAGCTTGGGCGCCCCGGGTGACGAGCAGTACTTC.

This clone was recorded only once. The chain joins TRBV27 to TRBJ2-1; 10 bases align to TRBD2. The CDR3 runs 17 residues. Per germline, CDR1 MNHEY and CDR2 SMNVEV (reference sequence). V trimming: 3 bases; J trimming: 9 bases; junction bases outside the gene matches: 14. CDR3 nucleotide sequence: TGTGCCAGCAGTTTGATCTCCAAAGCGGGAGGGCCGGGTGAGCAGTTCTTC. This encodes CASSLISKAGGPGEQFF.

V usage is TRBV29-1 and J usage is TRBJ1-2, with 9 positions matching TRBD1. The junction had 8 bases not matched to a gene; V was cut back by 7 bases and J by 5 bases. The CDR3 is made up of 13 amino acids. In germline, CDR1 is SQVTM, CDR2 ANQGSEA. CDR3 protein: CSARTGVDYGYTF. In DNA form, the CDR3 reads TGCAGCGCCAGGACAGGGGTGGATTATGGCTACACCTTC.

The chain is built from TRBV27 and TRBJ2-7; TRBD2 aligns across 10 bases. CDR1 MNHEY and CDR2 SMNVEV come from the germline V gene (reference sequence). CDR3 length: 16 amino acids. Trimming at V came to 6 bases and at J to 2 bases, leaving 10 bases not matched to a gene. The CDR3: CASSYLAGELPYEQYF. The CDR3 DNA reads as TGTGCCAGCAGCTATCTAGCGGGAGAACTGCCCTACGAGCAGTACTTC.

V is TRBV19 and J is TRBJ2-6; 7 bases line up with TRBD1. Germline CDR1 LNHDA, CDR2 SQIVND (reference sequence). The junction had 0 bases not matched to a gene; V was cut back by 3 bases and J by 1 base. This CDR3 region has 15 residues. The CDR3 DNA reads TGTGCCAGTAGTATGGGACAGTCTGGGGCCAACGTCCTGACTTTC. It specifies CASSMGQSGANVLTF.

This chain links TRBV18 with TRBJ2-1; D is perhaps TRBD2 (6 bases). The V gene's germline CDR1 is KGHSH and CDR2 LQKENI. CDR3 length equals 15 residues. Trimming took off 0 bases at V and 1 base at J, with 7 bases between the two ends. In DNA, the CDR3 is TGTGCCAGCTCACCACCGGGACTGTCCTACAATGAGCAGTTCTTC. Translated: CASSPPGLSYNEQFF.

The chain couples TRBV29-1 to TRBJ1-1; D is uncertain. The CDR3 runs 13 residues. Trimming left V 0 bases short and J 8 bases short, with 13 bases between. Germline V lookup: CDR1 SQVTM, CDR2 ANQGSEA. In nucleotides, the CDR3 is TGCAGCGTTGAAGATCCATGGGCCGTAGAAGCTTTCTTT. It yields the protein CSVEDPWAVEAFF.

CDR3 coding DNA: TGTGCCAGCAGTGAACCGATAGCGGGAGGGCCTTACGAGCAGTACTTC. Amino acid sequence: CASSEPIAGGPYEQYF. The chain links TRBV2 to TRBJ2-7; 11 bases align to TRBD2. The CDR3 runs 16 residues. J was trimmed by 4 bases and V by 2 bases; bases with no gene match: 7. Germline CDR1 and CDR2: SNHLY and FYNNEI.

The chain uses TRBV4-1 and TRBJ1-4; D is unclear. CDR1 MGHRA and CDR2 YSYEKL come from the germline V gene. The CDR3 contains 15 residues. Trimming cost V 0 bases and J 0 bases, with 5 bases left between them. The CDR3 protein is CASSQDRTTNEKLFF. The CDR3 coding sequence is TGCGCCAGCAGCCAAGACAGGACAACTAATGAAAAACTGTTTTTT.

The chain couples TRBV27 to TRBJ1-2; 7 bases agree with TRBD1. In germline, CDR1 is MNHEY, CDR2 SMNVEV (reference sequence). The CDR3 is 16 residues long. The ends lost 6 bases at V and 4 bases at J; junction bases unmatched: 14. The CDR3: CASRPSGQLWTYGYTF. The CDR3 DNA follows: TGTGCCAGCAGACCCTCGGGACAGCTATGGACCTATGGCTACACCTTC.

The chain joins TRBV4-1 to TRBJ2-7; TRBD2 is a possible D gene (5 bases). Trimming removed 0 bases from V and 4 bases from J, with 7 bases in between. Germline V gives CDR1 MGHRA, CDR2 YSYEKL. The CDR3 length is 13 residues. CDR3 DNA: TGCGCCAGCAGCCAAGAGAGGGAGTACGAGCAGTACTTC. Translated, it gives CASSQEREYEQYF.

J is TRBJ2-2 and V is TRBV4-2; 15 bases fit TRBD2. CDR3 size: 16 residues. Losses at the gene ends were 5 bases for V and 9 bases for J; bases not matched to a gene: 7. CDR1 LGHNA and CDR2 YNFKEQ come from the germline V gene. The CDR3 here is CASSKGGLAGGRELFF. In DNA form, the CDR3 reads TGTGCCAGCAGCAAGGGGGGACTAGCGGGAGGTAGGGAGCTGTTTTTT.